What follows is one TCR beta chain and its context. The antigen is not known. The sample originates from a study of OX40 agonist ivuxolimab in advanced cancers. About the study: Patients received intravenous ivuxolimab every 2 weeks at 0.01 to 10 mg/kg. Patients with hepatocellular carcinoma, melanoma, renal cell or head and neck cancer made up the dose-escalation patients.

CDR3 length: 12 residues. V lost 8 bases and J lost 4; bases outside the gene matches: 4. CDR1 and CDR2 (germline): LNHNV, YYDKDF (reference sequence). Clones were sequenced by immunoSEQ multiplex PCR, and TCRdb holds only the in-frame ones, with some missing. This sample yields around 42,000 clones, of which 88% are seen a single time; roughly a quarter belongs to the top ten. The investigators sampled blood at baseline, at cycle 4 day 1, and at cycle 7 day 1. Findings and caveats of the study: The study found that CD8+ T cells averaged more expanded clones than CD4+.

Sequencing was performed on CD4+ or CD8+ T cells sorted from blood, taken in a trial of the OX40 agonist ivuxolimab. The chain uses TRBV15 and TRBJ2-5; 7 bases line up with TRBD2. This receptor was taken from an adult with an advanced solid tumor such as melanoma, head and neck, liver or kidney cancer. In DNA, the CDR3 is TGTGCCACCGAGGGAGGGCCAGAGACCCAGTACTTC. It is translated as CATEGGPETQYF. Drawing the rest from reference TRBV15 and TRBJ2-5, the complete variable domain is DAMVIQNPRYQVTQFGKPVTLSCSQTLNHNVMYWYQQKSSQAPKLLFHYYDKDFNNEADTPDNFQSRRPNTSFCFLDIRSPGLGDTAMYLCATEGGPETQYFGPGTRLLVL.